Following are 26 T cell receptor beta chains from one sample sequenced in a study of human T cells and chemical hapten exposure. Time point indicated: patch test 1, 2 weeks after DPC sensitization. This sample's treatment: therapeutic diphenylcyclopropenone sensitization with weekly scalp DPC. MiXCR, run by TCRdb on the RACE reads, gives a single entry per CDR3 protein. The sample has about 380,000 distinct CDR3 sequences; approximately 5% are singletons. Material: whole blood, obtained in connection with sensitization to the hapten diphenylcyclopropenone (DPC). These TCRs come from a woman aged 50 to 60 with alopecia areata. Some clones in this sample may be carry-over from other donors' samples.

This clonotype occurred many times. This chain links TRBV15 with TRBJ2-7; a possible D gene is TRBD2 (6 bases). Trimming stripped 1 base from V and 5 bases from J, with 12 bases between. Germline lookup yields CDR1 LNHNV and CDR2 YYDKDF (reference sequence). This CDR3 spans 14 amino acids. The CDR3, as DNA: TGTGCCACCAGCAGAGGGTTAACGGGGGACGAGCAGTACTTC. Protein: CATSRGLTGDEQYF.

The genes are TRBV4-1 and TRBJ2-1, with a tentative D call TRBD2 (6 bases). CDR1 and CDR2 (germline): MGHRA, YSYEKL. The CDR3 consists of 13 residues. The ends were cut back, 0 bases at V and 14 bases at J, with 14 bases in the middle. CDR3 residues: CASSQDRTTREFF. CDR3 nucleotides: TGCGCCAGCAGCCAAGATCGGACGACTAGAGAGTTCTTC.

This clonotype was detected ten times or more. The V call is TRBV10-3, the J call TRBJ1-1; 8 nucleotides agree with TRBD1. CDR1 and CDR2 (germline): ENHRY, SYGVKD. The CDR3 loop spans 16 amino acids. With V trimmed by 6 bases and J by 0 bases, 9 bases remained unmatched. This chain's CDR3 is CAIREGTGGMNTEAFF. In DNA form, the CDR3 reads TGTGCCATCAGAGAAGGGACAGGAGGCATGAACACTGAAGCTTTCTTT.

This clonotype has ten or more counts. The chain employs TRBV7-9 and TRBJ2-5, with D possibly being TRBD1 (5 bases). Trimming removed 1 base from V and 3 bases from J, with 12 bases in between. The CDR3 is 15 amino acids. Per germline, CDR1 SEHNR and CDR2 FQNEAQ (reference sequence). CDR3 nucleotides: TGTGCCAGCAGCTTAGTGGCAGGGCCTAAAGAGACCCAGTACTTC. It is translated as CASSLVAGPKETQYF.

In this sample, this clonotype turned up a few times. J is TRBJ1-4 and V is TRBV4-3, with TRBD1 matching 10 bases. With 0 bases clipped from V and 8 bases from J, the junction kept 3 bases outside the gene matches. Germline CDR1 reads LGHNA; CDR2 reads YSLEER. There are 15 residues in the CDR3. The chain's CDR3 is CASSQEGTGAEKLFF. The CDR3 nucleotides read TGCGCCAGCAGCCAAGAAGGGACAGGGGCCGAAAAACTGTTTTTT.

This clonotype appeared many times. This rearrangement joins TRBV5-1 to TRBJ2-3; D remains unclear. Per germline, CDR1 SGHRS and CDR2 YFSETQ. V was shortened by 0 bases and J by 5 bases, with 7 bases between the two germline ends. The CDR3 runs to 13 residues. In DNA form, the CDR3 reads TGCGCCAGCAGCTTGGGAGCCGGAGATACGCAGTATTTT. This sequence encodes CASSLGAGDTQYF.

This clonotype was observed a handful of times. The chain has TRBV5-1 and TRBJ2-7; 8 positions agree with TRBD2. Germline V CDR1 and CDR2: SGHRS, YFSETQ. This CDR3 is 15 amino acids long. With V trimmed by 0 bases and J by 2 bases, 4 bases remained unmatched. The CDR3 loop reads CASSLVGTRTYEQYF. The CDR3, as DNA: TGCGCCAGCAGCTTGGTCGGGACTAGAACCTACGAGCAGTACTTC.

In this sample, this clonotype turned up many times. The chain carries TRBV11-2 and TRBJ2-2; TRBD2 aligns across 9 bases. Germline CDR1 is SGHAT and CDR2 is FQNNGV. The CDR3 is made up of 15 amino acids. With 5 bases clipped from V and 5 bases from J, the junction kept 6 bases outside the gene matches. The CDR3, as DNA: TGTGCCAGCAGCCGCGGTAGCGGGAGAACCGGGGAGCTGTTTTTT. Translating it yields CASSRGSGRTGELFF. Together with reference TRBV11-2 and TRBJ2-2, the CDR3 gives the full variable domain: EAGVAQSPRYKIIEKRQSVAFWCNPISGHATLYWYQQILGQGPKLLIQFQNNGVVDDSQLPKDRFSAERLKGVDSTLKIQPAKLEDSAVYLCASSRGSGRTGELFFGEGSRLTVL.

The chain carries TRBV20-1 and TRBJ2-1, with TRBD1 matching over 7 bases. The V gene end was trimmed by 7 bases and the J gene end by 1 base; junction bases not matched to a gene: 4. The germline gives CDR1 DFQATT, CDR2 SNEGSKA (reference sequence). The CDR3 covers 13 residues. The CDR3 coding sequence is TGCAGTGTTCAGACAGGGTCCTACAATGAGCAGTTCTTC. It is translated as CSVQTGSYNEQFF.

This clonotype was recorded many times. The chain links TRBV10-2 to TRBJ1-4; D not resolved. The CDR3 consists of 11 residues. Germline-derived CDR1 and CDR2 are WSHSY and SAAADI. The V end lost 4 bases, the J end lost 5 bases, and 2 bases lay between the germline ends. The CDR3 sequence: CASSANEKLFF. CDR3 nucleotide sequence: TGCGCCAGCAGTGCGAATGAAAAACTGTTTTTT.

This clonotype turned up a few times. V and J are TRBV6-5 and TRBJ2-7; D possibly corresponds to TRBD1 (6 bases). Trimming shortened V by 9 bases and J by 8 bases, and 17 bases separated the two germline ends. Germline V gene data show CDR1 as MNHEY and CDR2 as SVGAGI. The length of the CDR3 is 12 residues. The CDR3: CASRRTAAKQYF. CDR3 in DNA: TGTGCCAGTAGGAGGACAGCCGCCAAGCAGTACTTC.

This clonotype was seen a few times. The rearrangement joins TRBV12-3 or TRBV12-4 to TRBJ2-3; 12 bases map to TRBD2. V was clipped by 4 bases and J by 4 bases; unmatched bases: 6. The CDR3 is 16 amino acids. Here the CDR3 reads CASSSGLAGPADTQYF. The CDR3 DNA sequence: TGTGCCAGCAGTTCAGGACTAGCGGGACCCGCAGATACGCAGTATTTT.

Ten or more counts support this clonotype. The chain joins TRBV12-5 to TRBJ1-2; tentatively, D is TRBD1 (6 bases). CDR1 is LGHNT, CDR2 FRNRAP, per germline. The CDR3 runs 15 residues. V dropped 1 base and J dropped 9 bases, with 18 bases sitting between them. DNA for the CDR3: TGTGCTAGTGGTTTGGGAAGTGGACAGCACATACGCTACACCTTC. Its translation: CASGLGSGQHIRYTF.

This clonotype was observed many times. DNA of the CDR3: TGCGCCAGCAGCGGACTAGCCACAGATACGCAGTATTTT. It is translated as CASSGLATDTQYF. This chain connects TRBV5-1 to TRBJ2-3; 8 bases map to TRBD2. CDR1 SGHRS and CDR2 YFSETQ come from the germline V gene. This CDR3 contains 13 residues. The V and J ends lost 4 bases and 2 bases, in that order; junction bases with no gene match: 0. Looking up the rest from reference TRBV5-1 and TRBJ2-3 gives the full variable domain: KAGVTQTPRYLIKTRGQQVTLSCSPISGHRSVSWYQQTPGQGLQFLFEYFSETQRNKGNFPGRFSGRQFSNSRSEMNVSTLELGDSALYLCASSGLATDTQYFGPGTRLTVL.

This clonotype was observed at least ten times. This chain uses TRBV12-3 or TRBV12-4 with TRBJ1-1; D not resolved. This CDR3 has 13 residues. V dropped 9 bases and J dropped 1 base, with 12 bases sitting between them. Written as DNA, the CDR3 is TGTGCCAGTGACCGAGAAGGGAACACTGAAGCTTTCTTT. It translates to CASDREGNTEAFF.

The table lists this clonotype with many counts. The chain employs TRBV7-2 and TRBJ2-1, with D unresolved. Germline V gene data show CDR1 as SGHTA and CDR2 as FQGNSA. Trimming removed 1 base from V and 0 bases from J, with 10 bases in between. The CDR3 has 16 amino acids. The CDR3 spells CASSLGRSRSYNEQFF. Here the CDR3 DNA reads TGTGCCAGCAGCTTAGGGCGGAGTCGCTCCTACAATGAGCAGTTCTTC.

This clonotype came up a few times. This sequence joins TRBV27 and TRBJ1-1; a possible D gene is TRBD1 (6 bases). Germline loops: CDR1 MNHEY, CDR2 SMNVEV (reference sequence). The CDR3 is 12 amino acids. V lost 1 base and J 8 bases, leaving 8 bases between the germline ends. The CDR3 DNA reads TGTGCCAGCAGTTTATACGGGGGCGAAGCTTTCTTT. Residues: CASSLYGGEAFF.

The chain combines TRBV29-1 with TRBJ2-3; D unresolved. The CDR3 has 12 amino acids. Between the trimmed V and J ends, which lost 6 bases and 6 bases, there was a span of 13 bases. CDR1 is SQVTM, CDR2 ANQGSEA, per germline. This CDR3 is CSVPTLADTQYF. As DNA, the CDR3 is TGCAGCGTCCCTACTCTGGCGGATACGCAGTATTTT.

This clonotype has more than one count but fewer than ten. The genes are TRBV9 and TRBJ2-3; TRBD1 agrees at 7 bases. Germline CDR1 and CDR2: SGDLS and YYNGEE. The CDR3 consists of 15 residues. Unmatched junction bases numbered 13, after V lost 4 bases and J lost 8 bases. The CDR3 reads CASSQGGPPPGTQYF. The CDR3, as DNA: TGTGCCAGCAGCCAAGGGGGCCCGCCCCCCGGTACGCAGTATTTT.

V is TRBV10-3 and J is TRBJ2-3; possible D gene TRBD2, 5 bases. Looked up from germline, CDR1 is ENHRY and CDR2 is SYGVKD. V was shortened by 4 bases and J by 0 bases, with 11 bases between the two germline ends. The CDR3 extends over 15 amino acids. The CDR3 DNA is TGTGCCATCAGTGGGCTGGCGGGCAGCACAGATACGCAGTATTTT. Translating gives CAISGLAGSTDTQYF.

V is TRBV12-3 or TRBV12-4 and J is TRBJ2-3, with 8 bases lining up with TRBD2. This CDR3 is 15 amino acids long. J gave up 1 base and V 6 bases, and 6 bases lay outside the gene matches. CDR3 nucleotide sequence: TGTGCCAGCAGGGAGAGCGGGAGAGGCACAGATACGCAGTATTTT. Translating it yields CASRESGRGTDTQYF.

Ten or more counts support this clonotype. The chain couples TRBV7-2 to TRBJ1-2; D call uncertain. The CDR3 has 11 residues. V dropped 4 bases and J dropped 5 bases, with 5 bases sitting between them. Looked up from germline, CDR1 is SGHTA and CDR2 is FQGNSA. CDR3 coding DNA: TGTGCCAGCAGCTATGGGTATGGCTACACCTTC. Translation: CASSYGYGYTF. Based on the CDR3 plus reference TRBV7-2 and TRBJ1-2, the full variable domain is GAGVSQSPSNKVTEKGKDVELRCDPISGHTALYWYRQSLGQGLEFLIYFQGNSAPDKSGLPSDRFSAERTGGSVSTLTIQRTQQEDSAVYLCASSYGYGYTFGSGTRLTVV.

This clonotype came up a few times. This chain connects TRBV7-3 to TRBJ1-1; 7 bases line up with TRBD1. This CDR3 contains 16 residues. Unmatched junction bases numbered 11, after V lost 5 bases and J lost 2 bases. Per germline, CDR1 SGHTA and CDR2 FQGTGA. This chain's CDR3 is CASSAQADRANTEAFF. For the CDR3, the DNA is TGTGCCAGCAGCGCCCAGGCCGACAGGGCCAACACTGAAGCTTTCTTT.

The chain employs TRBV5-5 and TRBJ1-5, with 7 bases identical to TRBD1. Germline values: CDR1 SGHKS, CDR2 YYEKEE (reference sequence). J lost 5 bases, V lost 3 bases, and 17 bases had no gene match. This CDR3 has 18 amino acids. CDR3 nucleotide sequence: TGTGCCAGCAGCTCCGCCGACTTCACAGGGGCGGGTTATCAGCCCCAGCATTTT. It is translated as CASSSADFTGAGYQPQHF.

The chain carries TRBV6-2 or TRBV6-3 and TRBJ2-1, with 7 positions matching TRBD1. The CDR3 loop spans 14 amino acids. The V gene's germline CDR1 is MNHEY and CDR2 SVGEGT. The V gene end was trimmed by 6 bases and the J gene end by 8 bases; junction bases not matched to a gene: 10. The CDR3 DNA reads TGTGCCAGCAGCCACAAATACAGGGGCTATGAGCAGTTCTTC. It specifies CASSHKYRGYEQFF.

The gene calls are TRBV5-1 and TRBJ2-5; no clear D gene. CDR1 and CDR2 (germline): SGHRS, YFSETQ. The CDR3 runs 12 residues. Trimming took 3 bases from V and 7 from J, leaving 10 bases between them. The CDR3 loop is CASSSSDGTQYF. The CDR3 DNA reads as TGCGCCAGCAGCTCTTCGGACGGGACCCAGTACTTC. The full variable domain, rest sourced from reference TRBV5-1 and TRBJ2-5, is KAGVTQTPRYLIKTRGQQVTLSCSPISGHRSVSWYQQTPGQGLQFLFEYFSETQRNKGNFPGRFSGRQFSNSRSEMNVSTLELGDSALYLCASSSSDGTQYFGPGTRLLVL.